A selection of T cell receptor beta chains follows, all from one sample in a study of graft-versus-host responses after intestinal transplantation. Some clones are missing from TCRdb's copy, which holds only in-frame ones; the method was immunoSEQ multiplex PCR. The table has tens of thousands of clones, 84% seen once; the top ten hold 0.39%. Antigens of these TCRs are unknown. Material: unstimulated CD4+ T cells sorted from spleen or lymph node cells, obtained before transplant. The receptor source for this set is a human donor who was the organ donor for an intestinal transplant. CDR3s include the opening cysteine and the closing phenylalanine or tryptophan. The D gene is left open where the match is weak. The size of a clone is reported for some rows only, either as once, few or many, or as a class for expanded clones.

clone_size d_call j_call cdr3_length v_call cdr3_aa cdr3_nt
- TRBD2 TRBJ2-3 17 TRBV28 CASTVGGTSGLIDTQYF TGTGCCAGCACCGTCGGCGGGACTAGCGGACTAATTGATACGCAGTATTTT
- TRBD1 TRBJ1-6 17 TRBV6-1 CASSEDRVLGQGSPLHF TGTGCCAGCAGTGAAGATCGTGTCCTCGGACAGGGATCACCCCTCCACTTT
once - TRBJ1-1 13 TRBV2 CASRLAGPSEAFF TGTGCCAGCAGACTCGCGGGACCTAGTGAAGCTTTCTTT
- TRBD2 TRBJ2-1 16 TRBV5-6 CASINRGRGGRNEQFF TGTGCCAGCATTAATCGTGGGCGGGGGGGCCGGAATGAGCAGTTCTTC
- TRBD2 TRBJ2-1 15 TRBV10-1 CASSEFSSGVNEQFF TGCGCCAGCAGTGAGTTTTCTAGCGGGGTCAATGAGCAGTTCTTC
few TRBD1 TRBJ1-2 14 TRBV7-2 CASSPQGDGYGYTF TGTGCCAGCAGTCCCCAGGGGGATGGCTATGGCTACACCTTC
few TRBD1 TRBJ1-3 14 TRBV28 CASSFRTGGNTIYF TGTGCCAGCAGTTTCAGGACAGGCGGAAACACCATATATTTT
- - TRBJ2-5 15 TRBV6-5 CASSYGGGGWETQYF TGTGCCAGCAGTTACGGAGGCGGGGGCTGGGAGACCCAGTACTTC
- TRBD1 TRBJ1-6 17 TRBV5-4 CASSLDSRGAYRSPLHF TGTGCCAGCAGCTTGGATTCCAGGGGGGCCTATCGTTCACCCCTCCACTTT
- TRBD1 TRBJ1-6 15 TRBV6-4 CASSETGGGNSPLHF TGTGCCAGCAGTGAGACAGGGGGCGGGAATTCACCCCTCCACTTT
- - TRBJ2-1 16 TRBV6-1 CASREGQLGVYNEQFF TGTGCCAGCAGAGAAGGGCAGCTTGGAGTCTACAATGAGCAGTTCTTC
- - TRBJ2-1 14 TRBV28 CASRSPGLSNEQFF TGTGCCAGCAGATCCCCGGGACTCAGCAATGAGCAGTTCTTC
- - TRBJ1-2 12 TRBV6-5 CASRTGLYGYTF TGTGCCAGCAGGACAGGCCTCTATGGCTACACCTTC
- - TRBJ2-3 15 TRBV6-1 CASSEARGHTDTQYF TGTGCCAGCAGTGAAGCGCGGGGGCACACAGATACGCAGTATTTT
- TRBD1 TRBJ1-5 13 TRBV19 CASRTGLNQPQHF TGTGCCAGTAGGACAGGGCTAAATCAGCCCCAGCATTTT
- - TRBJ1-1 14 TRBV4-3 CASKPGVANTEAFF TGCGCCAGCAAACCGGGGGTTGCGAACACTGAAGCTTTCTTT
- - TRBJ1-2 13 TRBV19 CASRETGWDGYTF TGTGCCAGTAGAGAGACAGGCTGGGATGGCTACACCTTC
few TRBD2 TRBJ2-3 13 TRBV27 CASSLTSSDTQYF TGTGCCAGCAGTCTGACTAGCTCGGATACGCAGTATTTT
- - TRBJ1-1 15 TRBV4-1 CASSQDLRGGTEAFF TGCGCCAGCAGCCAAGATTTGCGGGGCGGCACTGAAGCTTTCTTT
- - TRBJ1-5 15 TRBV15 CATAGAWGEHQPQHF TGTGCCACCGCGGGGGCTTGGGGGGAACATCAGCCCCAGCATTTT
- TRBD2 TRBJ2-1 11 TRBV27 CASSYGGAGFF TGTGCCAGCAGTTACGGGGGGGCCGGGTTCTTC
once TRBD1 TRBJ2-1 14 TRBV6-5 CASSTQTGGNEQFF TGTGCCAGCAGTACCCAGACAGGGGGGAATGAGCAGTTCTTC
- - TRBJ2-5 13 TRBV14 CASSQEATETQYF TGTGCCAGCAGCCAAGAGGCAACAGAGACCCAGTACTTC
- TRBD1 TRBJ1-3 14 TRBV9 CASSYGQGGNTIYF TGTGCCAGCAGCTACGGACAGGGTGGAAACACCATATATTTT